A single sample is the source of the 31 T cell receptor beta chains below, sequenced in a study of shared clonotypes between healthy human individuals (dated by TCRdb to about 2020). Receptor libraries were prepared by the immunoSEQ multiplex PCR assay. The table comes from immuneACCESS by way of TCRdb, which keeps in-frame sequences with V and J called. Part of the clones is missing from these tables; in studies checked, under half for an unresolved V gene and the rest for unknown reasons. A total of about 2.4 million clones appear in this sample, just over 90% of them only once. Together, the top ten hold around 0.15% of the sample. Sequences were obtained from naive CD4+ T cells sorted from blood. The sample's cell subset or site, from its label and the paper: CD45RA+ positively selected. The origin of the receptors is a man between 18 and 35 years old in good health.

The sample holds one count of this clone. V is TRBV7-3 and J is TRBJ2-5, with 8 positions matching TRBD2. Germline CDR1 and CDR2: SGHTA and FQGTGA. The CDR3 sequence is 15 residues long. The J segment lost 5 bases and the V segment lost 5 bases, leaving 10 bases of the junction unmatched. The CDR3 is CASSLTGGALETQYF. CDR3 in DNA: TGTGCCAGCAGCCTCACCGGGGGGGCGTTGGAGACCCAGTACTTC.

This clone was counted a single time. The V and J genes are TRBV5-6 and TRBJ2-5; 9 bases line up with TRBD1. CDR1 is SGHDT and CDR2 is YYEEEE in the germline V gene. The CDR3 is 14 residues long. Trimming removed 2 bases from V and 3 bases from J; junction bases left unmatched: 2. CDR3: CASSFDRGEETQYF. For the CDR3, the DNA is TGTGCCAGCAGCTTCGACAGGGGGGAAGAGACCCAGTACTTC.

The chain employs TRBV15 and TRBJ1-6, with TRBD1 identical over 9 bases. Germline CDR1 and CDR2: LNHNV and YYDKDF (reference sequence). J was trimmed by 5 bases and V by 4 bases; bases with no gene match: 15. The CDR3 is 19 residues long. In DNA form, the CDR3 reads TGTGCCACCAGCACCGCTCCGGGACAGGGAAGAGACCATAATTCACCCCTCCACTTT. Translating it yields CATSTAPGQGRDHNSPLHF.

V gene TRBV5-6 combines with J gene TRBJ1-3; D not resolved. The germline V gene has CDR1 SGHDT and CDR2 YYEEEE. This CDR3 comprises 14 residues. V was shortened by 4 bases and J by 0 bases, with 8 bases between the two germline ends. CDR3 bases: TGTGCCAGCAGCCGGGATTACTCTGGAAACACCATATATTTT. Translation gives CASSRDYSGNTIYF.

The CDR3 DNA is TGTGCCAGCTTTGAGGTGGGGGGCCTCTACTACGAGCAGTACTTC. It specifies CASFEVGGLYYEQYF. This rearrangement joins TRBV6-1 to TRBJ2-7; perhaps D is TRBD1 or TRBD2 (6 bases each). CDR1 is MNHNS, CDR2 SASEGT, per germline. Trimming took 8 bases from V and 3 from J, leaving 20 bases between them. The CDR3 loop spans 15 amino acids.

The rearrangement joins TRBV6-6 to TRBJ1-1; the D gene is possibly TRBD1 (6 bases). The V end lost 5 bases, the J end lost 4 bases, and 17 bases lay between the germline ends. CDR1 and CDR2 (germline): MNHNY, SVGAGI (reference sequence). CDR3 length equals 15 residues. CDR3 protein: CASSPLGQRGTEAFF. The CDR3, as DNA: TGTGCCAGCAGTCCTCTAGGACAGCGGGGCACTGAAGCTTTCTTT.

The rearrangement uses TRBV4-3 and TRBJ2-2; 13 positions agree with TRBD2. Germline trimming cut 0 bases from V and 2 bases from J; bases unmatched to any gene: 6. Germline V gene lookup returns CDR1 LGHNA and CDR2 YSLEER. The CDR3 spans 19 residues. The CDR3 DNA follows: TGCGCCAGCAGCCAAGATGTATCGGGACTAGCGGGAAACACCGGGGAGCTGTTTTTT. Translation: CASSQDVSGLAGNTGELFF.

The chain has TRBV4-3 and TRBJ2-1; a weak D match, TRBD2 (6 bases). V gave up 0 bases and J gave up 4 bases, with 10 bases separating them. CDR3 length: 15 residues. Germline assignment: CDR1 LGHNA and CDR2 YSLEER. CDR3 coding DNA: TGCGCCAGCAGCCAAGAATGGACTACATACAATGAGCAGTTCTTC. Translation gives CASSQEWTTYNEQFF.

The rearrangement joins TRBV30 to TRBJ1-1; 12 positions agree with TRBD1. CDR1 is GTSNPN and CDR2 is SVGIG in the germline V gene (reference sequence). The V and J ends lost 4 bases and 3 bases, in that order; junction bases with no gene match: 15. CDR3 length: 18 residues. The CDR3 here is CAWIKSGTGGMADTEAFF. CDR3 nucleotide sequence: TGTGCCTGGATAAAGAGTGGGACAGGGGGCATGGCGGACACTGAAGCTTTCTTT.

V gene TRBV30 combines with J gene TRBJ2-7; 10 bases are shared with TRBD2. Germline CDR1 and CDR2: GTSNPN and SVGIG (reference sequence). Trimming removed 0 bases from V and 4 bases from J; junction bases left unmatched: 12. The CDR3 loop spans 17 amino acids. CDR3 sequence reads: CAWSVSITSGVPYEQYF. The CDR3 bases are TGTGCCTGGAGTGTTTCTATTACTAGCGGGGTACCTTACGAGCAGTACTTC.

The V call is TRBV2, the J call TRBJ1-4; 7 bases fit TRBD1. Trimming at V came to 6 bases and at J to 8 bases, leaving 9 bases not matched to a gene. This CDR3 region has 14 residues. CDR1 and CDR2 (germline): SNHLY, FYNNEI. The CDR3 reads CASSQARGGEKLFF. The CDR3 DNA sequence: TGTGCCAGCAGCCAAGCCAGGGGGGGCGAAAAACTGTTTTTT.

The chain couples TRBV2 to TRBJ1-5; 7 bases are a match to TRBD1. The CDR3 extends over 15 amino acids. Germline assignment: CDR1 SNHLY and CDR2 FYNNEI. Losses at the gene ends were 5 bases for V and 6 bases for J; bases not matched to a gene: 10. CDR3 amino acids: CASSTGAIPSQPQHF. The CDR3 DNA reads TGTGCCAGCAGTACAGGGGCCATACCGAGTCAGCCCCAGCATTTT.

The genes are TRBV10-3 and TRBJ1-3, with D possibly matching TRBD1 (5 bases). The germline V gene encodes CDR1 ENHRY and CDR2 SYGVKD. The germline V and J ends were trimmed by 5 bases and 2 bases, with 13 bases remaining between them. CDR3 length: 15 residues. This chain's CDR3 is CAISSGTGPGNTIYF. The CDR3, as DNA: TGTGCCATCAGTTCCGGGACCGGGCCTGGAAACACCATATATTTT.

The chain joins TRBV7-9 to TRBJ2-5; D gene ambiguous. The CDR3 has 13 residues. The V gene's germline CDR1 is SEHNR and CDR2 FQNEAQ (reference sequence). With 5 bases removed from V and 4 bases from J, the gap between germline ends came to 11 bases. The DNA for the CDR3 is TGTGCCAGCAGCCTAGACCTTTTAGAGACCCAGTACTTC. Translated: CASSLDLLETQYF.

CDR3 amino acids: CASQGLSPYEQYF. CDR3 bases: TGTGCCAGCCAGGGACTTTCGCCCTACGAGCAGTACTTC. The chain links TRBV6-5 to TRBJ2-7; possible D gene TRBD2, 6 bases. With 8 bases removed from V and 2 bases from J, the gap between germline ends came to 13 bases. CDR3 length equals 13 residues. In germline, CDR1 is MNHEY, CDR2 SVGAGI.

The rearrangement joins TRBV20-1 to TRBJ2-3; no clear D. Trimming left V 7 bases short and J 4 bases short, with 9 bases between. Germline CDR1 reads DFQATT; CDR2 reads SNEGSKA (reference sequence). The CDR3 loop spans 11 amino acids. The CDR3: CSVYRADTQYF. CDR3 DNA sequence: TGCAGTGTATATAGGGCAGATACGCAGTATTTT.

The genes are TRBV15 and TRBJ1-3; D is unclear. CDR3 length: 14 residues. The V end was cut by 6 bases, the J end by 0 bases, with 9 bases between. Germline CDR1 LNHNV, CDR2 YYDKDF (reference sequence). For the CDR3, the DNA is TGTGCCACCAGTACCCAAGGCTCTGGAAACACCATATATTTT. Translated, it gives CATSTQGSGNTIYF.

The V call is TRBV29-1, the J call TRBJ2-7; 11 bases are a match to TRBD1. CDR3 size: 14 residues. The germline gives CDR1 SQVTM, CDR2 ANQGSEA. V was pared by 3 bases and J by 5 bases, with 6 bases of the junction left unmatched. CDR3 amino acids: CSVEADRGRDEQYF. The CDR3, as DNA: TGCAGCGTTGAGGCGGACAGGGGGCGCGACGAGCAGTACTTC.

The gene calls are TRBV5-6 and TRBJ2-1; 9 bases are shared with TRBD2. V lost 2 bases and J lost 8; bases outside the gene matches: 11. Germline CDR1 reads SGHDT; CDR2 reads YYEEEE. The CDR3 length is 16 residues. CDR3 amino acids: CASSLLAGPLAHEQFF. The CDR3 coding sequence is TGTGCCAGCAGCTTACTAGCGGGCCCGTTGGCTCATGAGCAGTTCTTC.

The V gene is TRBV10-3, the J gene TRBJ1-5; 8 nucleotides line up with TRBD1. The CDR3 length is 15 residues. Germline-derived CDR1 and CDR2 are ENHRY and SYGVKD. The V gene end was trimmed by 2 bases and the J gene end by 7 bases; junction bases not matched to a gene: 7. The CDR3 region is CAISEETGVGQPQHF. For the CDR3, the DNA is TGTGCCATCAGTGAGGAGACAGGGGTCGGGCAGCCCCAGCATTTT.

The sample holds a few counts of this clone. One end of the junction does not line up with germline, which may come from a read error. The chain links TRBV19 to TRBJ1-5; 7 bases line up with TRBD1. This CDR3 spans 10 amino acids. Looked up from germline, CDR1 is LNHDA and CDR2 is SQIVND (reference sequence). CDR3 amino acids: CASGRDSGNF. The CDR3 DNA follows: TGTGCCAGTGGCCGGGACAGTGGGAATTTT.

The chain is built from TRBV27 and TRBJ1-6; 8 nucleotides match TRBD1. The CDR3 loop spans 18 amino acids. The trim removed 3 bases at V and 6 bases at J, leaving 13 bases unmatched. CDR1 is MNHEY, CDR2 SMNVEV, per germline (reference sequence). The CDR3 DNA follows: TGTGCCAGCAGTTTGGGGTTTTCAGGGGGCTCCCCTAATTCACCCCTCCACTTT. It yields the protein CASSLGFSGGSPNSPLHF.

This sequence joins TRBV7-2 and TRBJ2-5; TRBD2 might be the D (5 bases). Germline assignment: CDR1 SGHTA and CDR2 FQGNSA. V was pared by 0 bases and J by 7 bases, with 15 bases between. CDR3 length: 15 amino acids. The CDR3: CASSLAPLTRVTQYF. The CDR3 DNA sequence: TGTGCCAGCAGCTTAGCGCCCCTAACGAGGGTGACCCAGTACTTC.

The chain employs TRBV10-2 and TRBJ1-6, with TRBD1 as a possible D gene (5 bases). There are 19 residues in the CDR3. The germline V and J ends were trimmed by 0 bases and 0 bases, with 15 bases remaining between them. CDR1 and CDR2 (germline): WSHSY, SAAADI. The CDR3, as DNA: TGCGCCAGCAGTGAGTCGCCGGGACGTACTAGCTCCTATAATTCACCCCTCCACTTT. Protein product: CASSESPGRTSSYNSPLHF.

This clone was counted once. The chain joins TRBV5-1 to TRBJ2-1; D is possibly TRBD2 (7 bases). Germline CDR1 SGHRS, CDR2 YFSETQ. Trimming stripped 3 bases from V and 8 bases from J, with 21 bases between. The CDR3 sequence is 16 residues long. In DNA form, the CDR3 reads TGCGCCAGCAGCTACCTGGGGGGCGGGAGTCTCTATGAGCAGTTCTTC. Protein sequence: CASSYLGGGSLYEQFF.

J is TRBJ2-1 and V is TRBV18, with 14 bases aligning to TRBD2. V dropped 4 bases and J dropped 3; count of bases not matched to a gene: 8. Germline values: CDR1 KGHSH, CDR2 LQKENI. The CDR3 covers 18 residues. The DNA for the CDR3 is TGTGCCAGCTCACTTACCGGGACTAGCGGGGGCTTCTACAATGAGCAGTTCTTC. Its protein product is CASSLTGTSGGFYNEQFF.

The rearrangement uses TRBV5-6 and TRBJ2-2; perhaps D is TRBD1 or TRBD2 (5 bases each). From germline, CDR1 is SGHDT and CDR2 YYEEEE. The CDR3 consists of 16 residues. The V gene lost 3 bases and the J gene lost 1 base, with 13 bases spanning the gap. The CDR3 here is CASSSRLGRNTGELFF. Here the CDR3 DNA reads TGTGCCAGCAGCTCGAGGCTGGGACGGAACACCGGGGAGCTGTTTTTT. The variable domain in full, completed from reference TRBV5-6 and TRBJ2-2, reads DAGVTQSPTHLIKTRGQQVTLRCSPKSGHDTVSWYQQALGQGPQFIFQYYEEEERQRGNFPDRFSGHQFPNYSSELNVNALLLGDSALYLCASSSRLGRNTGELFFGEGSRLTVL.

The CDR3 loop is CASSLAGSSGLQETQYF. The CDR3 coding sequence is TGTGCCAGCAGCTTGGCCGGGTCTAGCGGGCTCCAAGAGACCCAGTACTTC. The chain combines TRBV5-4 with TRBJ2-5, with 8 positions matching TRBD2. V was clipped by 0 bases and J by 1 base; unmatched bases: 8. Germline CDR1 SGHNT, CDR2 YYREEE (reference sequence). The CDR3 has 17 amino acids.

This clone was counted a single time. Different DNA sequences within this sample yield the same CDR3. The chain joins TRBV19 to TRBJ2-7, with 9 bases aligning to TRBD1. This CDR3 is built from 14 residues. With 6 bases clipped from V and 3 bases from J, the junction kept 6 bases outside the gene matches. The germline CDR1 and CDR2 sequences are LNHDA and SQIVND (reference sequence). DNA for the CDR3: TGTGCCAGTAGCCGTGACAGGGGGGACTACGAGCAGTACTTC. Translation gives CASSRDRGDYEQYF.

The chain recombines TRBV5-1 with TRBJ1-1; D is ambiguous. CDR3 length: 15 amino acids. The germline V gene encodes CDR1 SGHRS and CDR2 YFSETQ. Trimming pared 4 bases from V and 3 bases from J, leaving 16 bases between. CDR3 protein: CASSLQGPADTEAFF. CDR3 bases: TGCGCCAGCAGCCTCCAAGGACCGGCCGACACTGAAGCTTTCTTT.

The chain couples TRBV7-2 to TRBJ2-7; a weak D match, TRBD1 (5 bases). The CDR3 sequence is 14 residues long. V was shortened by 2 bases and J by 2 bases, with 10 bases between the two germline ends. The V gene's germline CDR1 is SGHTA and CDR2 FQGNSA. In DNA form, the CDR3 reads TGTGCCAGCAGCTTAATCCAGGGCCCCTACGAGCAGTACTTC. Its translation is CASSLIQGPYEQYF. Filled out from reference TRBV7-2 and TRBJ2-7, the complete variable domain reads GAGVSQSPSNKVTEKGKDVELRCDPISGHTALYWYRQSLGQGLEFLIYFQGNSAPDKSGLPSDRFSAERTGGSVSTLTIQRTQQEDSAVYLCASSLIQGPYEQYFGPGTRLTVT.